The 18 T cell receptor beta chains below come from one sample, sequenced in a study of beta chain features in type 1 diabetes. TCRB transcripts that were expressed got sequenced, as all of the isolated RNA had been reverse transcribed. The assay was immunoSEQ multiplex PCR, and TCRdb's table has in-frame clones only and misses some. The sample carries roughly 290,000 clones, 8% recorded once. The sequencing input was central memory CD4+ T cells from blood. These receptors originate from a woman between 18 and 30 years old in good health.

V usage is TRBV9 and J usage is TRBJ1-2; D might be TRBD1 (5 bases). The germline V gene has CDR1 SGDLS and CDR2 YYNGEE. The germline V and J ends were trimmed by 6 bases and 3 bases, with 15 bases remaining between them. The CDR3 covers 14 residues. The CDR3 is CASNPRDSDYGYTF. The CDR3 bases are TGTGCCAGCAACCCCAGGGATTCGGACTATGGCTACACCTTC. Variable domain in full (rest from reference TRBV9 and TRBJ1-2): DSGVTQTPKHLITATGQRVTLRCSPRSGDLSVYWYQQSLDQGLQFLIQYYNGEERAKGNILERFSAQQFPDLHSELNLSSLELGDSALYFCASNPRDSDYGYTFGSGTRLTVV.

This clone was counted only a few times. The chain carries TRBV28 and TRBJ2-6; D is perhaps TRBD1 (5 bases). With 4 bases removed from V and 9 bases from J, the gap between germline ends came to 19 bases. The CDR3 loop spans 16 amino acids. Germline-derived CDR1 and CDR2 are MDHEN and SYDVKM. CDR3 sequence reads: CASSSFSGRGFNVLTF. The CDR3 DNA is TGTGCCAGCAGTTCATTCTCGGGTAGGGGCTTCAACGTCCTGACTTTC.

This clone was found a few times. This chain uses TRBV27 with TRBJ1-2, with D tentatively TRBD1 (6 bases). The CDR3 is 14 residues long. Trimming took off 5 bases at V and 3 bases at J, with 13 bases between the two ends. Germline V gives CDR1 MNHEY, CDR2 SMNVEV (reference sequence). The CDR3 loop is CASSPRGNYYGYTF. The CDR3 nucleotides read TGTGCCAGCAGTCCCAGGGGAAATTACTATGGCTACACCTTC.

This clone was seen a handful of times. J is TRBJ2-1 and V is TRBV7-2; D ambiguous. Germline CDR1 and CDR2: SGHTA and FQGNSA. Trimming removed 0 bases from V and 6 bases from J, with 12 bases in between. The CDR3 is made up of 15 amino acids. The CDR3 loop is CASSLAGNYGNEQFF. The CDR3, as DNA: TGTGCCAGCAGCTTAGCGGGAAACTACGGCAATGAGCAGTTCTTC.

In this sample, this clone turned up a few times. The CDR3 reads CASMGGHEQYV. Here the CDR3 DNA reads TGTGCCAGCATGGGGGGCCACGAGCAGTACGTC. The chain is built from TRBV6-1 and TRBJ2-7; the D gene could be TRBD1 or TRBD2 (6 bases each). CDR1 and CDR2 from the germline V gene are MNHNS and SASEGT. V lost 7 bases to trimming and J lost 5 bases, with 9 bases between them. This CDR3 has 11 residues.

This chain uses TRBV25-1 with TRBJ2-7; no clear D. The CDR3 is 13 residues long. The V and J ends lost 3 bases and 0 bases respectively, with 6 bases between them. Per germline, CDR1 MGHDK and CDR2 SYGVNS. In nucleotides, the CDR3 is TGTGCCAGCAGTGATACAAACTCCTACGAGCAGTACGTC. Its translation: CASSDTNSYEQYV.

The chain has TRBV4-1 and TRBJ1-5, with 9 bases identical to TRBD1. Per the germline V gene, CDR1 is MGHRA and CDR2 is YSYEKL. V shed 3 bases and J 0 bases; nucleotides not matched to a gene: 6. The CDR3 covers 17 residues. In nucleotides, the CDR3 is TGCGCCAGCAGCCAGGGACAGGGACCTTATAGCAATCAGCCCCAGCATTTT. Amino acids: CASSQGQGPYSNQPQHF.

This chain joins TRBV13 and TRBJ1-1; D perhaps matches TRBD1 (5 bases). CDR1 and CDR2 from the germline V gene are PRHDT and FYEKMQ (reference sequence). V was pared by 2 bases and J by 0 bases, with 13 bases between. CDR3 length equals 16 residues. The CDR3 loop is CASSLLRDYMNTEAFF. CDR3 nucleotide sequence: TGTGCCAGCAGCTTACTCCGGGACTACATGAACACTGAAGCTTTCTTT. The full variable domain, completed using reference TRBV13 and TRBJ1-1, is AAGVIQSPRHLIKEKRETATLKCYPIPRHDTVYWYQQGPGQDPQFLISFYEKMQSDKGSIPDRFSAQQFSDYHSELNMSSLELGDSALYFCASSLLRDYMNTEAFFGQGTRLTVV.

The J gene is TRBJ2-7, the V gene TRBV28; D perhaps matches TRBD1 (6 bases). CDR1 MDHEN and CDR2 SYDVKM come from the germline V gene. The CDR3 is 13 amino acids. Trimming left V 4 bases short and J 5 bases short, with 12 bases between. The CDR3 sequence: CASSSIQGDEQYV. CDR3 nucleotide sequence: TGTGCCAGCAGTTCTATACAGGGAGACGAGCAGTACGTC.

The chain combines TRBV7-8 with TRBJ2-3, with D unresolved. The germline V gene has CDR1 SGHVS and CDR2 FQNEAQ. CDR3 length equals 14 residues. The V end lost 0 bases, the J end lost 0 bases, and 4 bases lay between the germline ends. CDR3 DNA sequence: TGTGCCAGCAGCTTAGCGGGAAGCACAGATACGCAGTATTTT. Encoded protein: CASSLAGSTDTQYF.

This clone was counted a few times. Within the sample, other DNA sequences also encode this same CDR3. This chain joins TRBV7-9 and TRBJ2-1; 7 bases align to TRBD2. Per the germline V gene, CDR1 is SEHNR and CDR2 is FQNEAQ (reference sequence). The CDR3 totals 14 residues. The junction had 3 bases not matched to a gene; V was cut back by 0 bases and J by 7 bases. The CDR3 DNA is TGTGCCAGCAGCTTAGCGGGAGGGCGTAATGAGCAGTTCTTC. Its translation is CASSLAGGRNEQFF.

This clone was observed a handful of times. Relative to the germline gene, one junction end is altered; a read error may explain this. J is TRBJ2-3 and V is TRBV7-7; D unclear. Germline assignment: CDR1 SSHAT and CDR2 FNYEAQ (reference sequence). The CDR3 length is 14 residues. This CDR3 reads CASSLSSTTDTQYF. The CDR3 coding sequence is TGTGCTAGCAGCTTATCATCAACTACAGATACGCAGTATTTT.

This clone was found a few times. The rearrangement uses TRBV18 and TRBJ2-7; 10 positions agree with TRBD1. J lost 3 bases, V lost 4 bases, and 6 bases had no gene match. CDR1 and CDR2 (germline): KGHSH, LQKENI. The CDR3 has 15 amino acids. CDR3 bases: TGTGCCAGCTCACTCGGACAGGGGGTTAACTACGAGCAGTACTTC. Amino acid sequence: CASSLGQGVNYEQYF.

The CDR3 is CASSLRAEAFF. In nucleotides, the CDR3 is TGTGCCAGCAGTTTACGAGCTGAAGCTTTCTTT. The rearrangement uses TRBV28 and TRBJ1-1; D is unresolved. The V end lost 2 bases, the J end lost 6 bases, and 4 bases lay between the germline ends. Germline-derived CDR1 and CDR2 are MDHEN and SYDVKM. This CDR3 region has 11 residues.

This clone appeared a few times. The chain carries TRBV5-1 and TRBJ2-2; 11 bases map to TRBD1. J lost 4 bases, V lost 4 bases, and 6 bases had no gene match. The germline V gene has CDR1 SGHRS and CDR2 YFSETQ. This CDR3 contains 16 residues. The CDR3: CASSVGQGARTGELFF. Written as DNA, the CDR3 is TGCGCCAGCAGCGTCGGACAGGGGGCGCGCACCGGGGAGCTGTTTTTT.

This sequence joins TRBV6-6 and TRBJ2-7; D is undetermined. Trimming left V 0 bases short and J 0 bases short, with 9 bases between. Germline values: CDR1 MNHNY, CDR2 SVGAGI (reference sequence). The CDR3 is made up of 15 amino acids. The CDR3 here is CASSYSADSSYEQYV. Written as DNA, the CDR3 is TGTGCCAGCAGTTACTCGGCCGATAGCTCCTACGAGCAGTACGTC.

Only a few counts were recorded for this clone. V and J are TRBV5-4 and TRBJ2-7; the D gene is possibly TRBD2 (5 bases). Deletions cut 4 bases from V and 2 bases from J, with 10 bases between. The germline V gene encodes CDR1 SGHNT and CDR2 YYREEE (reference sequence). The CDR3 runs to 13 residues. The DNA for the CDR3 is TGTGCCAGCAGCCCACTGGGAGCCTACGAGCAGTACTTC. Residues: CASSPLGAYEQYF.

This chain connects TRBV5-4 to TRBJ2-3; D unclear. With 4 bases removed from V and 1 base from J, the gap between germline ends came to 13 bases. Germline V gene lookup returns CDR1 SGHNT and CDR2 YYREEE (reference sequence). The CDR3 length is 15 residues. This chain's CDR3 is CASSLRPLGTDTQYF. The CDR3, as DNA: TGTGCCAGCAGCCTTCGACCGTTGGGCACAGATACGCAGTATTTT.